This T cell receptor (beta chain) was profiled in a study of OX40 agonist ivuxolimab in advanced cancers. Study in general: Ivuxolimab, an antibody that agonizes OX40 (CD134), was administered to the patients.

The CDR3 runs to 15 residues. CDR1 and CDR2 from the germline V gene are GTSNPN and SVGIG (reference sequence). Trimming removed 0 bases at V and 4 bases at J, with 15 bases between. Produced via immunoSEQ multiplex PCR; TCRdb's table is partial and in-frame only. The sample lists under 150,000 clones, 75% to 95% occurring once. Autoimmune disease history or systemic immunosuppression barred patients. The TCR sequence derives from an adult with an advanced solid tumor such as melanoma, head and neck, liver or kidney cancer. The chain is built from TRBV30 and TRBJ1-1, with D perhaps matching TRBD1 (6 bases). This specimen was CD4+ or CD8+ T cells sorted from blood, taken in a trial of the OX40 agonist ivuxolimab. In DNA form, the CDR3 reads TGTGCCTGGAGTGTACAGACGGGACACTCCACTGAAGCTTTCTTT. Translation: CAWSVQTGHSTEAFF.